These T cell receptor beta chains were read from a single sample in a study of Ad26.COV2.S vaccination and SARS-CoV-2 variants. The assay was immunoSEQ multiplex PCR, and TCRdb's table has in-frame clones only and misses some. The sample yields 120,000 to 150,000 clones, about nine tenths seen once. The sample in question was peripheral blood, obtained after recovery from COVID-19. These receptors were collected from a human donor who had recovered from COVID-19. The CDR3 runs from the conserved cysteine through the conserved F or W.

J	V	CDR3
TRBJ2-3	TRBV24-1	CATSEQGTDTQYF
TRBJ1-2	TRBV6-6	CASSYGTENYGYTF
TRBJ2-1	TRBV28	CASSSPPGTGLSRNEQFF
TRBJ1-4	TRBV15	CATSETRINEKLFF
TRBJ2-1	TRBV5-1	CASSLVVSPNEQFF
TRBJ1-5	TRBV6-4	CASSGRLGSLTKQPQHF
TRBJ1-1	TRBV2	CASSAPLPEAFF
TRBJ2-7	TRBV27	CASRSEQGSLHEQYF
TRBJ2-7	TRBV28	CASSFLYRDYEQYF
TRBJ2-2	TRBV12-5	CASGLGTGELFF
TRBJ1-5	TRBV7-2	CASSLTGGWQPQHF
TRBJ1-1	TRBV6-5	CASSLGTWSTEAFF
TRBJ1-2	TRBV5-1	CASRAGYGYTF